Following are 2 T cell receptor beta chains from one sample sequenced in a study of shared clonotypes between healthy human individuals. Clones were sequenced by immunoSEQ multiplex PCR, and TCRdb holds only the in-frame ones, with some missing. The table has around 650,000 clones, around 96% seen once. Naive CD8 cells were CD45RO-negative, positively selected for CCR7, excluding terminally differentiated effector memory CD45RA+ cells. What was sequenced was naive CD8+ T cells sorted from blood. The receptors were sampled from a woman aged 30 to 39 in good health.

This clone was counted a few times. This chain connects TRBV19 to TRBJ1-2; no firm D call. This CDR3 has 15 amino acids. V was cut by 5 bases and J by 2 bases, with 15 bases left in between. The germline CDR1 and CDR2 sequences are LNHDA and SQIVND (reference sequence). CDR3 sequence reads: CASSAWGDLNYGYTF. CDR3 DNA: TGTGCCAGTAGTGCATGGGGAGACTTGAACTATGGCTACACCTTC. The entire variable domain, with the rest obtained from reference TRBV19 and TRBJ1-2, is as follows: DGGITQSPKYLFRKEGQNVTLSCEQNLNHDAMYWYRQDPGQGLRLIYYSQIVNDFQKGDIAEGYSVSREKKESFPLTVTSAQKNPTAFYLCASSAWGDLNYGYTFGSGTRLTVV.

This chain uses TRBV27 with TRBJ2-7; 8 nucleotides line up with TRBD1. Germline V gives CDR1 MNHEY, CDR2 SMNVEV (reference sequence). The V gene end was trimmed by 6 bases and the J gene end by 6 bases; junction bases not matched to a gene: 10. The CDR3 sequence is 14 residues long. As DNA, the CDR3 is TGTGCCAGCAGCCCCGGACAGGGAGGCGGCGAGCAGTACTTC. The encoded protein is CASSPGQGGGEQYF.